The clone carrying this TCR beta chain was seen a handful of times. Construction of the TCRbeta library involved unique molecular identifiers. TCRdb used MiXCR to reprocess the PCR reads, holding one entry per CDR3 protein. This repertoire shows approximately 400,000 distinct CDR3 sequences, 11% found once; its top ten account for 4.5% to 6.5%. These data originate in a study of T-cell reconstitution after alpha-beta-depleted transplantation in children. This CDR3 is 16 amino acids long. The germline gives CDR1 SGHVS, CDR2 FQNEAQ. The V gene lost 6 bases and the J gene lost 4 bases, with 21 bases spanning the gap.

The input for sequencing was PBMCs from the stem cell graft donor, taken from the stem cell graft. The TCR originated in a human donor who donated a stem cell graft to a child with acute myeloid leukemia. V and J are TRBV7-8 and TRBJ1-2, with D perhaps matching TRBD1 (6 bases). The chain's CDR3 is CASRDPKSKGGYGYTF. The CDR3 region has the DNA TGTGCCAGCAGAGACCCCAAGTCCAAAGGGGGCTATGGCTACACCTTC.